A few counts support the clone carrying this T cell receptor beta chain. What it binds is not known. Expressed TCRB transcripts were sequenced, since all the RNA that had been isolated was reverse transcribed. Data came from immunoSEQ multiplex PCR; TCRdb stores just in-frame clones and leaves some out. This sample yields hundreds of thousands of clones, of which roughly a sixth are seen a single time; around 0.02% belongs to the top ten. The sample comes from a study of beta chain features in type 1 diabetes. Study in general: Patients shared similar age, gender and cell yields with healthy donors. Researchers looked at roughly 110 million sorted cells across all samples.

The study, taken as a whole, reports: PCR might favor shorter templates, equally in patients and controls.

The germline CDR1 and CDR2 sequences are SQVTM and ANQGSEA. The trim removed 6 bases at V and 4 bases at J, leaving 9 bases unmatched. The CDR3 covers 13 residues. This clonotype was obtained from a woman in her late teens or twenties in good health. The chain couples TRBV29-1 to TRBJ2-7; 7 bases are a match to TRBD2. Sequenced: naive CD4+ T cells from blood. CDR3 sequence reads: CSVGREYGYEQYF. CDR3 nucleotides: TGCAGCGTGGGGCGGGAGTATGGTTACGAGCAGTACTTC.